This TCR beta chain originates from a study of immune cell composition in non-small cell lung cancer. Study conclusions and caveats: Clones >0.5% enriched in tumour were rarer in adenocarcinoma (roughly 35%) than squamous (approximately 75%). TIL tumour reactivity correlated with maximal tumour-associated clone frequency in adenocarcinoma.

Sequencing used immunoSEQ multiplex PCR; TCRdb keeps in-frame clones, though not all of them. The top ten hold 8% to 10% of the sample, which has some 2,000 clones, about two thirds seen once. To note about this clone: The antigen remains undetermined.

Normal lung sampling was at least 3 cm from the tumour, as distant as possible. Per the germline V gene, CDR1 is KGHSH and CDR2 is LQKENI. V lost 3 bases and J lost 4, with 7 bases in between. The CDR3 is 13 residues long. The chain uses TRBV18 and TRBJ2-1; D remains ambiguous. Sequencing used non-adjacent lung tissue. This TCR derives from a human donor with non-small cell lung cancer. The DNA of the CDR3 is TGTGCCAGCTCACCGACACGGTACAATGAGCAGTTCTTC. Translating gives CASSPTRYNEQFF.